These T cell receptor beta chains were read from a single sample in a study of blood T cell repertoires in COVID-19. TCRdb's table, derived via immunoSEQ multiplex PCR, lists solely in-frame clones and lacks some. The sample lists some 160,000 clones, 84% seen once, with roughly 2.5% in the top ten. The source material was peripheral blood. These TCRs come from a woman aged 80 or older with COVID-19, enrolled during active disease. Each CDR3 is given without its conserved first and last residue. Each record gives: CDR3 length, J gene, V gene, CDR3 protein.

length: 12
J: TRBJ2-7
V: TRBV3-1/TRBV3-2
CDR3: ASSPPGQTWEQY

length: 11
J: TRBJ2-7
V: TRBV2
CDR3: ASSGFSSYEQY

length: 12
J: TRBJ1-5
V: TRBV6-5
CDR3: ASRLQGSGQPQH

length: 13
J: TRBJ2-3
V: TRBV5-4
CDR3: ASSPLTGGTDTQY

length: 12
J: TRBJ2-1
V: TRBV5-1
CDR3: ATRGLAGSDEQF

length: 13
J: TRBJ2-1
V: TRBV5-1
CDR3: ASRVKGLAGDEQF

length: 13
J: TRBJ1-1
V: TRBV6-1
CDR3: ASSQDRRGDTEAF

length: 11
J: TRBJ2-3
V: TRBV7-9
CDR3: ASSVGDTDTQY

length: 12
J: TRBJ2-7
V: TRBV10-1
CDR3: ASSEGLDLYEQY

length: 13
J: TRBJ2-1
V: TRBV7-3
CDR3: ASSSGQGALVEQF

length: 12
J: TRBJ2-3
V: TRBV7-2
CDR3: ASSLMGATDTQY

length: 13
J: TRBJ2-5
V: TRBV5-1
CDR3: ASSLRLAAQETQY

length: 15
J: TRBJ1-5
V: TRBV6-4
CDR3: ASSDVKGTVQSQPQH

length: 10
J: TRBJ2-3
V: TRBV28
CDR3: ATKGSTDTQY

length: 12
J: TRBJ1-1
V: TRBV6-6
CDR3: ASSRQGADTEAF

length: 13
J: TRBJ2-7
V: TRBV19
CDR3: ASSISGTGPYEQY